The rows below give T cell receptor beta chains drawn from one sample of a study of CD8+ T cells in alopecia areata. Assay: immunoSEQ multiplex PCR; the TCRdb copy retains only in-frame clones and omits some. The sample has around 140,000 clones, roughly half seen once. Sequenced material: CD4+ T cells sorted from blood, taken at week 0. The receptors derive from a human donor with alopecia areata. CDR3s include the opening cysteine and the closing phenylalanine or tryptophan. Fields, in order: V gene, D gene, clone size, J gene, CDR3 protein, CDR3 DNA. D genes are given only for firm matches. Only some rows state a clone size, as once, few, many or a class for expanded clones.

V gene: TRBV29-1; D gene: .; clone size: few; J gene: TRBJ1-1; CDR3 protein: CSGRWTDEAFF; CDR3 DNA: TGCAGCGGCCGGTGGACAGACGAAGCTTTCTTT
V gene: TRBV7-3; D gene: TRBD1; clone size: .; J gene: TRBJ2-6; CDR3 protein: CASSPYRTGAGANVLTF; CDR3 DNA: TGTGCCAGCAGCCCCTACCGGACAGGGGCTGGGGCCAACGTCCTGACTTTC
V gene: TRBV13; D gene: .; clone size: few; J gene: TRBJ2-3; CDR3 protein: CASSFLTGADTQYF; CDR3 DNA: TGTGCCAGCAGCTTCTTGACGGGAGCAGATACGCAGTATTTT
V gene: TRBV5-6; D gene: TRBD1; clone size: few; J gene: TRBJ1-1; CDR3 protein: CASSLRTGVVTEAFF; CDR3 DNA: TGTGCCAGCAGCTTACGTACAGGGGTCGTCACTGAAGCTTTCTTT
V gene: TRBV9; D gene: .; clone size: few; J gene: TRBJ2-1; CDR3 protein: CASSTQGGLSYNEQFF; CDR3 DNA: TGTGCCAGCAGCACCCAGGGGGGACTCTCCTACAATGAGCAGTTCTTC
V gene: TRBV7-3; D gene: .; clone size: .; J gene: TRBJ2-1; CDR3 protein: CASSLDPSSYNEQFF; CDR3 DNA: TGTGCCAGCAGCCTCGACCCGAGCTCCTACAATGAGCAGTTCTTC
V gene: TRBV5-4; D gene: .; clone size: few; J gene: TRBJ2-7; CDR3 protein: CASSLVDRPFEQYF; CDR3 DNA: TGTGCCAGCAGCTTGGTAGACCGACCCTTCGAACAGTACTTC
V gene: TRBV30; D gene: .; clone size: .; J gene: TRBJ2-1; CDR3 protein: CAWSPRDNEQFF; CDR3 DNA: TGTGCCTGGAGTCCCAGGGACAATGAGCAGTTCTTC
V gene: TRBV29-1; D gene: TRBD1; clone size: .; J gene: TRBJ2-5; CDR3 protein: CSADRGVQETQYF; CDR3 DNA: TGCAGCGCCGACAGGGGGGTCCAAGAGACCCAGTACTTC
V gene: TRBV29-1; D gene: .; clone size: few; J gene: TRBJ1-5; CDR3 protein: CSAVTAGQPQHF; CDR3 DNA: TGCAGCGCCGTGACAGCTGGGCAGCCCCAGCATTTT
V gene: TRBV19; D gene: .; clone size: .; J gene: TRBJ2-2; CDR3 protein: CASSLSIAGELFF; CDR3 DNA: TGTGCCAGCTCCTTGAGTATAGCCGGGGAGCTGTTTTTT
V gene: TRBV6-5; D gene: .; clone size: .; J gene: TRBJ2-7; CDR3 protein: CASSPVAGGRYEQYF; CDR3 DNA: TGTGCCAGCAGTCCGGTTGCCGGGGGCAGGTACGAGCAGTACTTC
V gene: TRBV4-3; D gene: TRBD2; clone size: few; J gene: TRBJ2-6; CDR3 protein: CASSQTGTSGRFGANVLTF; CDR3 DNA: TGCGCCAGCAGCCAAACCGGGACTAGCGGGAGGTTTGGGGCCAACGTCCTGACTTTC
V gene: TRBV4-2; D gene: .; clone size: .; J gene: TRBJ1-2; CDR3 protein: CASSQGKEAAYGYTF; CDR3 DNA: TGTGCCAGCAGCCAAGGCAAAGAGGCAGCTTATGGCTACACCTTC
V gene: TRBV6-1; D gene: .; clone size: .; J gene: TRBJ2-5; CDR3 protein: CASRRFEGGGETQYF; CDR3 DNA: TGTGCCAGCAGACGGTTTGAGGGAGGTGGAGAAACCCAGTACTTC
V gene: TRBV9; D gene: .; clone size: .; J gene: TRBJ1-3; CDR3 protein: CASSGARDKIAGNTIYF; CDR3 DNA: TGTGCCAGCAGCGGCGCCAGGGACAAAATTGCTGGAAACACCATATATTTT
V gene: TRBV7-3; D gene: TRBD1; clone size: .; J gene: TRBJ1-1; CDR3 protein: CASSRTGVNTEAFF; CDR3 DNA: TGTGCCAGCAGCCGGACAGGGGTGAACACTGAAGCTTTCTTT
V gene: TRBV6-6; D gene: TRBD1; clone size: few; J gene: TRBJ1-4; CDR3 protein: CASRDRANEKLFF; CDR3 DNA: TGTGCCAGCCGGGACAGGGCGAATGAAAAACTGTTTTTT
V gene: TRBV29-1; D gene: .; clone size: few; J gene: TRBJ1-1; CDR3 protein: CSVLRFTEAFF; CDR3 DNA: TGCAGCGTCTTACGTTTCACTGAAGCTTTCTTT
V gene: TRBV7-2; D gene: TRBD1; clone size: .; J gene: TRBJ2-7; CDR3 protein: CASSPNPGQALYEQYF; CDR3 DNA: TGTGCCAGCAGCCCAAACCCGGGACAGGCCCTCTACGAGCAGTACTTC
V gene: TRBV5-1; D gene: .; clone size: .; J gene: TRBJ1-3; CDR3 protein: CASSLGPGDTIYF; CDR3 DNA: TGCGCCAGCAGCTTGGGTCCCGGAGACACCATATATTTT
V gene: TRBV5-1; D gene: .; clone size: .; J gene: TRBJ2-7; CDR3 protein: CASSHDSTPPQYF; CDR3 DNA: TGCGCCAGCAGCCATGACAGTACCCCCCCACAGTACTTC
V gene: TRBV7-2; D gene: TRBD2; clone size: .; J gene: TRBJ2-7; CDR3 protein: CASSLVAGSGRAYEQYF; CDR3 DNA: TGTGCCAGCAGCTTAGTGGCCGGTAGCGGGAGGGCGTACGAGCAGTACTTC
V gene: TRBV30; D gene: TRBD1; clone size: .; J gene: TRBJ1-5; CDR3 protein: CAWEQGAGQPQHF; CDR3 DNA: TGTGCCTGGGAACAGGGGGCAGGTCAGCCCCAGCATTTT
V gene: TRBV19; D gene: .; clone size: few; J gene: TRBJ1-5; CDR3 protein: CASSNSRDQPQHF; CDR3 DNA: TGTGCCAGTAGTAATTCGCGTGATCAGCCCCAGCATTTT
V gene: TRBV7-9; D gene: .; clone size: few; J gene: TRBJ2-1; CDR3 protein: CASSLAPSHPFYNEQFF; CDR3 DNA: TGTGCCAGCAGCTTAGCGCCGAGCCATCCCTTCTACAATGAGCAGTTCTTC
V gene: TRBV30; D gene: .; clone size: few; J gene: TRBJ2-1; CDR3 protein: CAWSVMTGRGEQFF; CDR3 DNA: TGTGCCTGGAGTGTGATGACAGGACGTGGTGAGCAGTTCTTC
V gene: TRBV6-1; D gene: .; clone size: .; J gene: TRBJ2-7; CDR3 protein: CASSRGDEQYF; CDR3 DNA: TGTGCCAGCAGTAGGGGGGACGAGCAGTACTTC
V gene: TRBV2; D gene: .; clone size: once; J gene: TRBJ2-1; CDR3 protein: CASSDGANNEQFF; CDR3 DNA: TGTGCCAGCAGTGATGGAGCGAACAATGAGCAGTTCTTC
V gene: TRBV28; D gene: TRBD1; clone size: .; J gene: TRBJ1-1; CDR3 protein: CASRGDRAEAFF; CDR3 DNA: TGTGCCAGCAGGGGCGACAGGGCTGAAGCTTTCTTT
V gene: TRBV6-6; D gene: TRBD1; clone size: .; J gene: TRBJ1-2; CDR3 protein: CASRGQGADGYTF; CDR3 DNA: TGTGCCAGCAGGGGACAGGGGGCTGATGGCTACACCTTC